The rows below give T cell receptor beta chains drawn from one sample of a study of blood T cell repertoires in COVID-19. Sequenced by immunoSEQ multiplex PCR; TCRdb stores in-frame clones only, minus some. The sample lists 65,000 to 90,000 clones, roughly 88% occurring once. The sequencing sample was made of peripheral blood. The receptor set was obtained from an elderly man with active or convalescent COVID-19. Both conserved end residues are part of each CDR3. A D gene is named only where the DNA matches it firmly. Some rows mark clone size as missing; the rest say once, few, many or name a class of expanded clone.

abundance: .; v_gene: TRBV23-1; j_gene: TRBJ1-2; d_gene: TRBD1; CDR3aa: CASSQYRGVYGYTF; CDR3nt: TGCGCCAGCAGTCAATACAGGGGGGTCTATGGCTACACCTTC
abundance: .; v_gene: TRBV27; j_gene: TRBJ1-1; d_gene: .; CDR3aa: CASSGRQSTEAFF; CDR3nt: TGTGCCAGCAGTGGCCGACAGAGCACTGAAGCTTTCTTT
abundance: .; v_gene: TRBV28; j_gene: TRBJ2-3; d_gene: TRBD2; CDR3aa: CASSPPIGIGLAGRTDTQYF; CDR3nt: TGTGCCAGCAGTCCCCCTATAGGGATTGGACTAGCGGGACGCACAGATACGCAGTATTTT
abundance: .; v_gene: TRBV5-4; j_gene: TRBJ1-2; d_gene: TRBD1; CDR3aa: CASSLVQQGNGYTF; CDR3nt: TGTGCCAGCAGCTTGGTTCAACAGGGGAATGGCTACACCTTC
abundance: .; v_gene: TRBV14; j_gene: TRBJ2-1; d_gene: TRBD2; CDR3aa: CASRSGTSGTHEQFF; CDR3nt: TGTGCCAGCAGATCCGGGACTAGCGGCACACACGAGCAGTTCTTC
abundance: .; v_gene: TRBV7-8; j_gene: TRBJ2-1; d_gene: TRBD2; CDR3aa: CASSKIPGLAGISSYNEQFF; CDR3nt: TGTGCCAGCAGCAAGATACCGGGACTAGCGGGGATTAGCTCCTACAATGAGCAGTTCTTC
abundance: medium-sized; v_gene: TRBV28; j_gene: TRBJ2-7; d_gene: .; CDR3aa: CASRLIGLGYEQYF; CDR3nt: TGTGCCAGCAGACTCATAGGCCTAGGCTACGAGCAGTACTTC
abundance: few; v_gene: TRBV5-1; j_gene: TRBJ2-7; d_gene: .; CDR3aa: CASSWAGRSYEQYF; CDR3nt: TGCGCCAGCAGTTGGGCAGGGAGGTCCTACGAGCAGTACTTC
abundance: .; v_gene: TRBV29-1; j_gene: TRBJ2-7; d_gene: TRBD1; CDR3aa: CSVEDRTGGSSTPYEQYF; CDR3nt: TGCAGCGTTGAAGACCGGACAGGGGGCTCTAGCACCCCCTACGAGCAGTACTTC
abundance: .; v_gene: TRBV4-3; j_gene: TRBJ2-4; d_gene: .; CDR3aa: CASSQDRAGNIQYF; CDR3nt: TGCGCCAGCAGCCAAGATCGGGCGGGAAACATTCAGTACTTC
abundance: .; v_gene: TRBV19; j_gene: TRBJ1-5; d_gene: .; CDR3aa: CASSMREGNQPQHF; CDR3nt: TGTGCCAGTAGTATGCGAGAGGGCAATCAGCCCCAGCATTTT
abundance: .; v_gene: TRBV14; j_gene: TRBJ2-1; d_gene: .; CDR3aa: CASSRSAGSSYNEQFF; CDR3nt: TGTGCCAGCAGCCGGAGCGCCGGGAGCTCCTACAATGAGCAGTTCTTC
abundance: .; v_gene: TRBV28; j_gene: TRBJ1-1; d_gene: TRBD1; CDR3aa: CASSSQVGGRGFF; CDR3nt: TGTGCCAGCAGTTCGCAGGTAGGGGGCCGCGGTTTCTTT
abundance: .; v_gene: TRBV6-6; j_gene: TRBJ1-1; d_gene: .; CDR3aa: CASSYQGEAFF; CDR3nt: TGTGCCAGCAGTTACCAGGGGGAAGCTTTCTTT
abundance: .; v_gene: TRBV30; j_gene: TRBJ2-3; d_gene: TRBD2; CDR3aa: CASLAGGRTDTQYF; CDR3nt: TGTGCCTCTTTAGCGGGGGGCCGCACAGATACGCAGTATTTT
abundance: .; v_gene: TRBV9; j_gene: TRBJ1-4; d_gene: TRBD1; CDR3aa: CASSPRTGHNEKLFF; CDR3nt: TGTGCCAGCAGCCCCCGGACAGGTCATAATGAAAAACTGTTTTTT
abundance: .; v_gene: TRBV4-1; j_gene: TRBJ2-7; d_gene: .; CDR3aa: CASSQDEEAYEQYF; CDR3nt: TGCGCCAGCAGCCAAGATGAAGAGGCCTACGAGCAGTACTTC
abundance: once; v_gene: TRBV6-4; j_gene: TRBJ1-3; d_gene: .; CDR3aa: CASDPRLRSGNTIYF; CDR3nt: TGTGCCAGCGACCCCCGGTTGAGGTCTGGAAACACCATATATTTT
abundance: .; v_gene: TRBV28; j_gene: TRBJ1-5; d_gene: .; CDR3aa: CSSRYSNQPQHF; CDR3nt: TGTAGTAGCAGATATAGCAATCAGCCCCAGCATTTT
abundance: few; v_gene: TRBV7-8; j_gene: TRBJ1-6; d_gene: .; CDR3aa: CASSRMGRGTYNSPLHF; CDR3nt: TGTGCCAGCAGCCGAATGGGGCGGGGTACCTATAATTCACCCCTCCACTTT
abundance: .; v_gene: TRBV5-4; j_gene: TRBJ1-2; d_gene: TRBD1; CDR3aa: CASRPGQNYGYTF; CDR3nt: TGTGCCAGCAGACCGGGACAGAACTATGGCTACACCTTC
abundance: .; v_gene: TRBV11-3; j_gene: TRBJ2-4; d_gene: .; CDR3aa: CASSFDIKKNIQYF; CDR3nt: TGTGCCAGCAGCTTTGACATCAAGAAAAACATTCAGTACTTC
abundance: .; v_gene: TRBV7-9; j_gene: TRBJ2-2; d_gene: .; CDR3aa: CASSSAGSRTGELFF; CDR3nt: TGTGCCAGCAGCTCCGCAGGGTCACGGACCGGGGAGCTGTTTTTT
abundance: .; v_gene: TRBV3-1/TRBV3-2; j_gene: TRBJ2-3; d_gene: TRBD2; CDR3aa: CASSQAQTSGRGTDTQYF; CDR3nt: TGTGCCAGCAGCCAAGCTCAGACTAGCGGGAGAGGCACAGATACGCAGTATTTT
abundance: .; v_gene: TRBV3-1/TRBV3-2; j_gene: TRBJ2-7; d_gene: .; CDR3aa: CASSQGGRSHEQYF; CDR3nt: TGTGCCAGCAGCCAAGGAGGTAGGTCCCACGAGCAGTACTTC
abundance: .; v_gene: TRBV6-5; j_gene: TRBJ1-1; d_gene: .; CDR3aa: CASKGDSQNTEAFF; CDR3nt: TGTGCCAGCAAAGGAGACAGCCAGAACACTGAAGCTTTCTTT
abundance: .; v_gene: TRBV6-5; j_gene: TRBJ2-3; d_gene: TRBD2; CDR3aa: CARVSGESTDTQYF; CDR3nt: TGTGCCAGAGTGAGCGGGGAGAGCACAGATACGCAGTATTTT
abundance: .; v_gene: TRBV20-1; j_gene: TRBJ2-7; d_gene: .; CDR3aa: CSASRGGYEQYF; CDR3nt: TGCAGTGCTAGTAGGGGGGGCTACGAGCAGTACTTC
abundance: .; v_gene: TRBV5-1; j_gene: TRBJ2-1; d_gene: .; CDR3aa: CASSRDGASSYNEQFF; CDR3nt: TGCGCCAGCAGCAGAGACGGAGCAAGCTCCTACAATGAGCAGTTCTTC
abundance: .; v_gene: TRBV10-3; j_gene: TRBJ2-1; d_gene: TRBD2; CDR3aa: CAISEPEAGTYNEQFF; CDR3nt: TGTGCCATCAGTGAGCCCGAAGCGGGAACCTACAATGAGCAGTTCTTC
abundance: .; v_gene: TRBV5-1; j_gene: TRBJ2-5; d_gene: .; CDR3aa: CASTSGREQETQYF; CDR3nt: TGCGCCAGCACCAGCGGGCGGGAACAAGAGACCCAGTACTTC
abundance: .; v_gene: TRBV5-1; j_gene: TRBJ2-2; d_gene: .; CDR3aa: CASSLSLGDTGELFF; CDR3nt: TGCGCCAGCAGCTTGAGTCTAGGGGACACCGGGGAGCTGTTTTTT
abundance: .; v_gene: TRBV24-1; j_gene: TRBJ2-1; d_gene: TRBD1; CDR3aa: CATSDSRDRTFGEQFF; CDR3nt: TGTGCCACCAGTGATTCCCGGGACAGGACTTTTGGTGAGCAGTTCTTC
abundance: .; v_gene: TRBV19; j_gene: TRBJ1-2; d_gene: TRBD1; CDR3aa: CASRHPGQVYGYTF; CDR3nt: TGTGCCAGTAGGCATCCGGGACAGGTATATGGCTACACCTTC
abundance: .; v_gene: TRBV11-2; j_gene: TRBJ2-1; d_gene: TRBD2; CDR3aa: CASSLGLAGGYNEQFF; CDR3nt: TGTGCCAGCAGCTTGGGACTAGCGGGAGGGTACAATGAGCAGTTCTTC
abundance: .; v_gene: TRBV27; j_gene: TRBJ2-7; d_gene: .; CDR3aa: CASSFYFGGEQYF; CDR3nt: TGTGCCAGCAGTTTCTATTTCGGGGGCGAGCAGTACTTC
abundance: .; v_gene: TRBV29-1; j_gene: TRBJ2-3; d_gene: TRBD2; CDR3aa: CSATSGGTVDTQYF; CDR3nt: TGCAGCGCTACCTCGGGGGGGACGGTAGATACGCAGTATTTT
abundance: .; v_gene: TRBV29-1; j_gene: TRBJ2-1; d_gene: .; CDR3aa: CSGGNNEQFF; CDR3nt: TGCAGCGGAGGAAACAATGAGCAGTTCTTC
abundance: .; v_gene: TRBV7-9; j_gene: TRBJ2-2; d_gene: .; CDR3aa: CASSSLRGKVRELFF; CDR3nt: TGTGCCAGCAGCTCCCTTAGGGGGAAGGTCCGGGAGCTGTTTTTT
abundance: many; v_gene: TRBV21-1; j_gene: TRBJ1-6; d_gene: .; CDR3aa: CASSKGGRADNSPLHF; CDR3nt: TGTGCCAGCAGCAAAGGGGGCCGGGCGGATAATTCACCCCTCCACTTT
abundance: few; v_gene: TRBV6-5; j_gene: TRBJ2-5; d_gene: .; CDR3aa: CASSTGMMNQETQYF; CDR3nt: TGTGCCAGCAGTACAGGGATGATGAACCAAGAGACCCAGTACTTC
abundance: .; v_gene: TRBV2; j_gene: TRBJ2-7; d_gene: .; CDR3aa: CASSEPGLYEQYF; CDR3nt: TGTGCCAGCAGTGAACCAGGACTCTACGAGCAGTACTTC
abundance: .; v_gene: TRBV19; j_gene: TRBJ1-1; d_gene: .; CDR3aa: CATLSPGGVTEAFF; CDR3nt: TGTGCCACCCTAAGCCCGGGGGGCGTCACTGAAGCTTTCTTT
abundance: large; v_gene: TRBV4-2; j_gene: TRBJ2-2; d_gene: TRBD1; CDR3aa: CASSHIPGQSTGELFF; CDR3nt: TGTGCCAGCAGCCATATTCCGGGACAGAGTACCGGGGAGCTGTTTTTT
abundance: .; v_gene: TRBV4-2; j_gene: TRBJ2-3; d_gene: .; CDR3aa: CASSLGGRGGGGPSTDTQYF; CDR3nt: TGTGCCAGCAGCCTTGGTGGCCGAGGTGGCGGGGGCCCGAGCACAGATACGCAGTATTTT
abundance: .; v_gene: TRBV30; j_gene: TRBJ2-3; d_gene: .; CDR3aa: CAWSGSLQATDTQYF; CDR3nt: TGTGCCTGGAGTGGATCACTTCAGGCGACAGATACGCAGTATTTT
abundance: few; v_gene: TRBV9; j_gene: TRBJ1-3; d_gene: .; CDR3aa: CASSVGTAGNTIYF; CDR3nt: TGTGCCAGCAGCGTAGGGACAGCGGGAAACACCATATATTTT
abundance: .; v_gene: TRBV3-1/TRBV3-2; j_gene: TRBJ2-3; d_gene: .; CDR3aa: CASSQECRTSTDTQYF; CDR3nt: TGTGCCAGCAGCCAAGAATGCAGGACTAGCACAGATACGCAGTATTTT
abundance: .; v_gene: TRBV18; j_gene: TRBJ1-1; d_gene: .; CDR3aa: CASSPGTLNTEAFF; CDR3nt: TGTGCCAGCTCACCGGGGACTCTGAACACTGAAGCTTTCTTT
abundance: .; v_gene: TRBV15; j_gene: TRBJ1-4; d_gene: .; CDR3aa: CATSRDPAAVGEKLFF; CDR3nt: TGTGCCACCAGCAGAGATCCGGCGGCCGTAGGTGAAAAACTGTTTTTT
abundance: .; v_gene: TRBV10-3; j_gene: TRBJ2-2; d_gene: TRBD2; CDR3aa: CAISESSSGRADGELFF; CDR3nt: TGTGCCATCAGTGAGTCATCTAGCGGGAGGGCCGACGGGGAGCTGTTTTTT
abundance: .; v_gene: TRBV19; j_gene: TRBJ1-6; d_gene: TRBD1; CDR3aa: CASSTRGDSPLHF; CDR3nt: TGTGCCAGTAGTACCAGGGGGGATTCACCCCTCCACTTT
abundance: .; v_gene: TRBV7-9; j_gene: TRBJ2-5; d_gene: TRBD2; CDR3aa: CASSRLAGLETQYF; CDR3nt: TGTGCCAGCAGCAGACTAGCGGGGCTAGAGACCCAGTACTTC
abundance: .; v_gene: TRBV27; j_gene: TRBJ1-2; d_gene: TRBD1; CDR3aa: CASSFDRGRVGGYTF; CDR3nt: TGTGCCAGCAGTTTCGACAGGGGACGGGTTGGTGGCTACACCTTC
abundance: .; v_gene: TRBV5-1; j_gene: TRBJ2-7; d_gene: TRBD1; CDR3aa: CASSTEQGVEQYF; CDR3nt: TGCGCCAGCAGCACCGAACAGGGGGTCGAGCAGTACTTC